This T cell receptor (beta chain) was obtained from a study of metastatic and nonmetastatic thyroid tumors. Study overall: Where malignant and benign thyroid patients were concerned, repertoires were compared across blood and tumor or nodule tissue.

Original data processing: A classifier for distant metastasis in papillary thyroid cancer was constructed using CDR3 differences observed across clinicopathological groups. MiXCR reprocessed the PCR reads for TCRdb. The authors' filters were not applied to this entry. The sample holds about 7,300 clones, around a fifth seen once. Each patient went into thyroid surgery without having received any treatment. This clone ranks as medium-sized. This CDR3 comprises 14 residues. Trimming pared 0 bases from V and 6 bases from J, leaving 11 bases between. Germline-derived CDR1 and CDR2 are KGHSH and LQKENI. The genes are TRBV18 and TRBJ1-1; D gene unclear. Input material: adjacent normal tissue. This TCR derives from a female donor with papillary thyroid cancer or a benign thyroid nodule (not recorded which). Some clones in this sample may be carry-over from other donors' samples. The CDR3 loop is CASSPPSFESEAFF. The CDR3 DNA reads TGTGCCAGCTCACCACCGTCGTTCGAGTCTGAAGCTTTCTTT.